A selection of T cell receptor beta chains follows, all from one sample in a study of cytomegalovirus exposure and HLA in healthy donors. The data were produced by immunoSEQ multiplex PCR, yet TCRdb's version contains in-frame clones alone and is incomplete. The sample contains 64,000 or so clones, about 70% of which appear only once. Sequencing was done on a sample of PBMCs. These receptors were obtained from a man between 40 and 49 years old in good health and CMV-seropositive. Each CDR3 is given with its conserved first and last residue. The D gene is left open where the match is weak. The size field is filled for only some rows; it gives once, few, many or a size class.

D	V	size	J	CDR3	DNA
.	TRBV30	.	TRBJ1-5	CAWSVRSGFQPQHF	TGTGCCTGGAGTGTACGGTCGGGGTTCCAGCCCCAGCATTTT
.	TRBV15	few	TRBJ2-1	CATSTTPGVDEQFF	TGTGCCACCAGCACCACCCCGGGAGTAGATGAGCAGTTCTTC
.	TRBV5-6	.	TRBJ2-4	CASSPTGSGNIQYF	TGTGCCAGCAGCCCTACAGGGTCTGGGAACATTCAGTACTTC
.	TRBV5-6	.	TRBJ2-3	CASSLLGQGGDTQYF	TGTGCCAGCAGCTTGTTAGGGCAGGGGGGAGATACGCAGTATTTT
.	TRBV5-6	few	TRBJ1-1	CASSLQGRSFIEAFF	TGTGCCAGCAGCTTACAGGGACGTTCATTCATTGAAGCTTTCTTT
TRBD2	TRBV6-5	.	TRBJ2-3	CASSNSGGATDTQYF	TGTGCCAGCAGTAATAGCGGGGGGGCGACAGATACGCAGTATTTT
.	TRBV4-3	.	TRBJ1-6	CASSQDLGRGRNSPLHF	TGCGCCAGCAGCCAAGATCTCGGCAGGGGCAGAAATTCACCCCTCCACTTT
.	TRBV5-4	.	TRBJ1-2	CASSLDVGGGISWGYTF	TGTGCCAGCAGCTTGGATGTGGGTGGAGGGATAAGCTGGGGCTACACCTTC
.	TRBV7-7	.	TRBJ2-5	CASSLAFGGQETQYF	TGTGCTAGCAGCTTAGCGTTCGGGGGCCAAGAGACCCAGTACTTC
.	TRBV6-1	.	TRBJ2-2	CASTSRGRTGELFF	TGTGCCAGCACCTCCCGTGGGAGGACCGGGGAGCTGTTTTTT